This is a list of T cell receptor beta chains from one sample in a study of shared clonotypes between healthy human individuals. Data came from immunoSEQ multiplex PCR; TCRdb stores just in-frame clones and leaves some out. The sample yields hundreds of thousands of clones, 85% to 95% seen once. The specimen sequenced was naive CD8+ T cells sorted from blood. Receptors were obtained from a man aged 25-45 years in good health. CDR3s include the opening cysteine and the closing phenylalanine or tryptophan. Fields, in order: CDR3 length, D gene, V gene, clone size, J gene, CDR3 protein, CDR3 DNA. D genes are given only for firm matches. A row's size may be missing; if present it is once, few, many or a size class.

CDR3 length: 11; D gene: -; V gene: TRBV5-6; clone size: few; J gene: TRBJ2-7; CDR3 protein: CASSWTGEQYF; CDR3 DNA: TGTGCCAGCAGCTGGACGGGCGAGCAGTACTTC
CDR3 length: 15; D gene: -; V gene: TRBV4-1; clone size: -; J gene: TRBJ2-2; CDR3 protein: CASSQRYQGSGELFF; CDR3 DNA: TGCGCCAGCAGCCAACGCTATCAGGGGTCCGGGGAGCTGTTTTTT
CDR3 length: 13; D gene: -; V gene: TRBV7-9; clone size: -; J gene: TRBJ2-7; CDR3 protein: CASSHQGSYEQYF; CDR3 DNA: TGTGCCAGCAGCCACCAGGGTTCCTACGAGCAGTACTTC
CDR3 length: 15; D gene: -; V gene: TRBV28; clone size: -; J gene: TRBJ2-1; CDR3 protein: CASRGRGPTYNEQFF; CDR3 DNA: TGTGCCAGCAGAGGTCGGGGGCCAACCTACAATGAGCAGTTCTTC
CDR3 length: 16; D gene: -; V gene: TRBV5-1; clone size: once; J gene: TRBJ2-1; CDR3 protein: CASSSKPGGLDNEQFF; CDR3 DNA: TGCGCCAGCAGCTCCAAGCCCGGCGGACTTGACAATGAGCAGTTCTTC
CDR3 length: 14; D gene: TRBD2; V gene: TRBV15; clone size: -; J gene: TRBJ2-4; CDR3 protein: CATSETSRRNIQYF; CDR3 DNA: TGTGCCACCAGCGAGACTAGCAGAAGAAACATTCAGTACTTC
CDR3 length: 14; D gene: -; V gene: TRBV10-3; clone size: -; J gene: TRBJ1-4; CDR3 protein: CAISEGGTNEKLFF; CDR3 DNA: TGTGCCATCAGTGAGGGAGGGACTAATGAAAAACTGTTTTTT
CDR3 length: 13; D gene: -; V gene: TRBV27; clone size: -; J gene: TRBJ2-5; CDR3 protein: CASSLLGEETQYF; CDR3 DNA: TGTGCCAGCAGTTTGCTAGGGGAAGAGACCCAGTACTTC
CDR3 length: 14; D gene: -; V gene: TRBV13; clone size: -; J gene: TRBJ2-7; CDR3 protein: CASSSGSGTYEQYF; CDR3 DNA: TGTGCCAGCAGCTCAGGTAGCGGAACCTACGAGCAGTACTTC
CDR3 length: 16; D gene: TRBD2; V gene: TRBV28; clone size: -; J gene: TRBJ2-7; CDR3 protein: CASSLGLAGGWDEQYF; CDR3 DNA: TGTGCCAGCAGTTTAGGACTAGCGGGGGGTTGGGACGAGCAGTACTTC
CDR3 length: 16; D gene: -; V gene: TRBV5-1; clone size: -; J gene: TRBJ2-2; CDR3 protein: CASSSQTSYHTGELFF; CDR3 DNA: TGCGCCAGCAGCTCCCAGACTAGTTACCACACCGGGGAGCTGTTTTTT
CDR3 length: 15; D gene: -; V gene: TRBV5-1; clone size: -; J gene: TRBJ2-3; CDR3 protein: CASSFRPGAADTQYF; CDR3 DNA: TGCGCCAGCAGCTTTCGTCCAGGGGCTGCAGATACGCAGTATTTT
CDR3 length: 14; D gene: TRBD2; V gene: TRBV10-3; clone size: -; J gene: TRBJ2-7; CDR3 protein: CAISQTSGSNEQYF; CDR3 DNA: TGTGCCATCAGTCAGACTAGCGGGAGCAACGAGCAGTACTTC
CDR3 length: 17; D gene: TRBD2; V gene: TRBV19; clone size: -; J gene: TRBJ2-1; CDR3 protein: CASCPRLAGGPYNEQFF; CDR3 DNA: TGTGCCAGTTGCCCTAGACTAGCGGGAGGGCCCTACAATGAGCAGTTCTTC
CDR3 length: 15; D gene: TRBD1; V gene: TRBV2; clone size: once; J gene: TRBJ1-1; CDR3 protein: CASTEDRAVNTEAFF; CDR3 DNA: TGTGCCAGCACTGAGGACAGGGCGGTGAACACTGAAGCTTTCTTT
CDR3 length: 16; D gene: TRBD1; V gene: TRBV14; clone size: -; J gene: TRBJ2-1; CDR3 protein: CASSPNIGTGYNEQFF; CDR3 DNA: TGTGCCAGCAGCCCTAATATCGGGACAGGGTACAATGAGCAGTTCTTC
CDR3 length: 12; D gene: -; V gene: TRBV7-2; clone size: once; J gene: TRBJ1-1; CDR3 protein: CASSRKGAEAFF; CDR3 DNA: TGTGCCAGCAGCCGGAAGGGAGCTGAAGCTTTCTTT
CDR3 length: 16; D gene: TRBD1; V gene: TRBV7-9; clone size: -; J gene: TRBJ2-4; CDR3 protein: CASSITGDRVNHIQYF; CDR3 DNA: TGTGCCAGCAGCATTACCGGGGACAGGGTCAACCACATTCAGTACTTC
CDR3 length: 17; D gene: -; V gene: TRBV7-9; clone size: -; J gene: TRBJ1-2; CDR3 protein: CASSFPHLTGAGYGYTF; CDR3 DNA: TGTGCCAGCAGCTTTCCCCATTTGACAGGAGCTGGCTATGGCTACACCTTC
CDR3 length: 13; D gene: -; V gene: TRBV9; clone size: -; J gene: TRBJ2-2; CDR3 protein: CASSVGWSGELFF; CDR3 DNA: TGTGCCAGCAGCGTGGGGTGGTCCGGGGAGCTGTTTTTT
CDR3 length: 13; D gene: -; V gene: TRBV27; clone size: -; J gene: TRBJ1-1; CDR3 protein: CASSFRINTEAFF; CDR3 DNA: TGTGCCAGCAGTTTCAGGATAAACACTGAAGCTTTCTTT
CDR3 length: 12; D gene: TRBD1; V gene: TRBV29-1; clone size: -; J gene: TRBJ2-1; CDR3 protein: CSYRDRGNEQFF; CDR3 DNA: TGCAGCTACCGGGACAGGGGCAATGAGCAGTTCTTC
CDR3 length: 13; D gene: -; V gene: TRBV2; clone size: -; J gene: TRBJ2-6; CDR3 protein: CARQVAGANVLTF; CDR3 DNA: TGTGCCAGACAGGTAGCTGGGGCCAACGTCCTGACTTTC
CDR3 length: 15; D gene: -; V gene: TRBV7-2; clone size: -; J gene: TRBJ2-3; CDR3 protein: CASSSGRPGTDTQYF; CDR3 DNA: TGTGCCAGCAGTTCCGGGAGACCCGGCACAGATACGCAGTATTTT
CDR3 length: 17; D gene: TRBD1; V gene: TRBV9; clone size: -; J gene: TRBJ1-4; CDR3 protein: CASSGQGAYSTNEKLFF; CDR3 DNA: TGTGCCAGCAGCGGACAGGGGGCGTATTCAACTAATGAAAAACTGTTTTTT
CDR3 length: 17; D gene: TRBD1; V gene: TRBV19; clone size: -; J gene: TRBJ2-7; CDR3 protein: CASSMIEAGTGFGEQYF; CDR3 DNA: TGTGCCAGTAGTATGATTGAAGCCGGGACAGGGTTCGGCGAGCAGTACTTC
CDR3 length: 13; D gene: -; V gene: TRBV4-1; clone size: -; J gene: TRBJ2-7; CDR3 protein: CASSPPGGYEQYF; CDR3 DNA: TGCGCCAGCAGCCCCCCCGGGGGCTACGAGCAGTACTTC
CDR3 length: 17; D gene: -; V gene: TRBV5-1; clone size: -; J gene: TRBJ2-1; CDR3 protein: CASRRGDGGIRGNEQFF; CDR3 DNA: TGCGCCAGCAGACGGGGTGATGGCGGGATACGTGGAAATGAGCAGTTCTTC
CDR3 length: 15; D gene: TRBD1; V gene: TRBV7-9; clone size: -; J gene: TRBJ2-7; CDR3 protein: CASSLVGQGLKEQYF; CDR3 DNA: TGTGCCAGCAGCTTAGTGGGACAGGGGCTCAAGGAGCAGTACTTC
CDR3 length: 13; D gene: -; V gene: TRBV29-1; clone size: -; J gene: TRBJ2-7; CDR3 protein: CSVRGGPSYEQYF; CDR3 DNA: TGCAGCGTCCGAGGGGGGCCATCCTACGAGCAGTACTTC
CDR3 length: 19; D gene: -; V gene: TRBV7-9; clone size: -; J gene: TRBJ2-1; CDR3 protein: CASSLTPPGEFSSYNEQFF; CDR3 DNA: TGTGCCAGCAGCTTAACCCCACCGGGGGAGTTCAGCTCCTACAATGAGCAGTTCTTC
CDR3 length: 16; D gene: -; V gene: TRBV14; clone size: -; J gene: TRBJ2-4; CDR3 protein: CASSQEGTRAKNIQYF; CDR3 DNA: TGTGCCAGCAGCCAAGAGGGGACAAGGGCCAAAAACATTCAGTACTTC
CDR3 length: 11; D gene: -; V gene: TRBV9; clone size: -; J gene: TRBJ1-2; CDR3 protein: CASSGLYGYTF; CDR3 DNA: TGTGCCAGCAGCGGACTATATGGCTACACCTTC
CDR3 length: 17; D gene: -; V gene: TRBV29-1; clone size: -; J gene: TRBJ2-7; CDR3 protein: CSVGSAPVGTFSYEQYF; CDR3 DNA: TGCAGCGTTGGGTCGGCTCCGGTTGGGACCTTCTCCTACGAGCAGTACTTC
CDR3 length: 16; D gene: -; V gene: TRBV7-9; clone size: -; J gene: TRBJ2-2; CDR3 protein: CASSLGSGGNTGELFF; CDR3 DNA: TGTGCCAGCAGCTTAGGTTCAGGAGGAAACACCGGGGAGCTGTTTTTT
CDR3 length: 15; D gene: TRBD2; V gene: TRBV5-5; clone size: -; J gene: TRBJ2-3; CDR3 protein: CASSIAGGPGDTQYF; CDR3 DNA: TGTGCCAGCAGCATAGCGGGAGGGCCTGGGGATACGCAGTATTTT
CDR3 length: 13; D gene: -; V gene: TRBV7-9; clone size: -; J gene: TRBJ2-1; CDR3 protein: CASSLRGYNEQFF; CDR3 DNA: TGTGCCAGCAGCTTACGCGGATACAATGAGCAGTTCTTC
CDR3 length: 14; D gene: -; V gene: TRBV13; clone size: once; J gene: TRBJ2-1; CDR3 protein: CASSLIRSYNEQFF; CDR3 DNA: TGTGCCAGCAGTCTTATACGCTCCTACAATGAGCAGTTCTTC
CDR3 length: 12; D gene: -; V gene: TRBV7-9; clone size: -; J gene: TRBJ1-1; CDR3 protein: CASSFPGAEAFF; CDR3 DNA: TGTGCCAGCAGCTTCCCAGGGGCTGAAGCTTTCTTT
CDR3 length: 14; D gene: TRBD1; V gene: TRBV7-9; clone size: -; J gene: TRBJ1-1; CDR3 protein: CASSFTGGEPEAFF; CDR3 DNA: TGTGCCAGCAGCTTCACAGGGGGCGAACCTGAAGCTTTCTTT
CDR3 length: 15; D gene: TRBD2; V gene: TRBV11-2; clone size: -; J gene: TRBJ2-7; CDR3 protein: CASSSPSGIYYEQYF; CDR3 DNA: TGTGCCAGCAGCTCGCCTAGCGGGATCTACTACGAGCAGTACTTC
CDR3 length: 15; D gene: TRBD1; V gene: TRBV5-1; clone size: -; J gene: TRBJ2-1; CDR3 protein: CASSLEGTAINEQFF; CDR3 DNA: TGCGCCAGCAGCTTGGAAGGGACAGCGATCAATGAGCAGTTCTTC
CDR3 length: 15; D gene: -; V gene: TRBV27; clone size: -; J gene: TRBJ2-7; CDR3 protein: CASSTGRRDSGEQYF; CDR3 DNA: TGTGCCAGCAGTACCGGGAGAAGGGATTCTGGCGAGCAGTACTTC
CDR3 length: 16; D gene: -; V gene: TRBV4-2; clone size: -; J gene: TRBJ2-7; CDR3 protein: CASSQGERGTPYEQYF; CDR3 DNA: TGTGCCAGCAGCCAAGGTGAGAGGGGAACACCCTACGAGCAGTACTTC
CDR3 length: 13; D gene: -; V gene: TRBV6-5; clone size: -; J gene: TRBJ2-7; CDR3 protein: CASGAASSYEQYF; CDR3 DNA: TGTGCCAGCGGGGCAGCCTCCTCCTACGAGCAGTACTTC
CDR3 length: 13; D gene: TRBD2; V gene: TRBV29-1; clone size: -; J gene: TRBJ2-7; CDR3 protein: CSVRLAVGYEQYF; CDR3 DNA: TGCAGCGTCAGACTAGCAGTGGGCTACGAGCAGTACTTC
CDR3 length: 16; D gene: TRBD2; V gene: TRBV7-9; clone size: -; J gene: TRBJ2-1; CDR3 protein: CASTTGGGRANNEQFF; CDR3 DNA: TGTGCCAGCACCACCGGAGGCGGGAGAGCTAACAATGAGCAGTTCTTC
CDR3 length: 15; D gene: -; V gene: TRBV27; clone size: -; J gene: TRBJ2-5; CDR3 protein: CASSFIRESEETQYF; CDR3 DNA: TGTGCCAGCAGTTTCATACGGGAGTCAGAAGAGACCCAGTACTTC
CDR3 length: 13; D gene: -; V gene: TRBV23-1; clone size: -; J gene: TRBJ2-7; CDR3 protein: CASSQSSSYEQYF; CDR3 DNA: TGCGCCAGCAGTCAATCGTCCAGCTACGAGCAGTACTTC
CDR3 length: 13; D gene: TRBD2; V gene: TRBV19; clone size: -; J gene: TRBJ2-7; CDR3 protein: CASSSGSVYEQYF; CDR3 DNA: TGTGCCAGTTCTAGCGGGAGTGTGTATGAGCAGTACTTC
CDR3 length: 19; D gene: TRBD2; V gene: TRBV10-3; clone size: once; J gene: TRBJ2-1; CDR3 protein: CAISESETSVRSSYNEQFF; CDR3 DNA: TGTGCCATCAGTGAGTCGGAGACTAGCGTTAGGAGCTCCTACAATGAGCAGTTCTTC
CDR3 length: 14; D gene: -; V gene: TRBV11-2; clone size: -; J gene: TRBJ2-6; CDR3 protein: CASSLISGANVLTF; CDR3 DNA: TGTGCCAGCAGCTTAATCTCTGGGGCCAACGTCCTGACTTTC
CDR3 length: 15; D gene: TRBD1; V gene: TRBV5-1; clone size: -; J gene: TRBJ1-1; CDR3 protein: CASSLGGQGRTEAFF; CDR3 DNA: TGCGCCAGCAGCTTGGGTGGACAGGGGAGAACTGAAGCTTTCTTT
CDR3 length: 14; D gene: -; V gene: TRBV6-5; clone size: -; J gene: TRBJ2-7; CDR3 protein: CASSPPPRGGEQYF; CDR3 DNA: TGTGCCAGCAGTCCTCCCCCGCGGGGTGGGGAGCAGTACTTC
CDR3 length: 11; D gene: -; V gene: TRBV10-1; clone size: -; J gene: TRBJ1-1; CDR3 protein: CASSEFAEAFF; CDR3 DNA: TGCGCCAGCAGTGAGTTCGCTGAAGCTTTCTTT